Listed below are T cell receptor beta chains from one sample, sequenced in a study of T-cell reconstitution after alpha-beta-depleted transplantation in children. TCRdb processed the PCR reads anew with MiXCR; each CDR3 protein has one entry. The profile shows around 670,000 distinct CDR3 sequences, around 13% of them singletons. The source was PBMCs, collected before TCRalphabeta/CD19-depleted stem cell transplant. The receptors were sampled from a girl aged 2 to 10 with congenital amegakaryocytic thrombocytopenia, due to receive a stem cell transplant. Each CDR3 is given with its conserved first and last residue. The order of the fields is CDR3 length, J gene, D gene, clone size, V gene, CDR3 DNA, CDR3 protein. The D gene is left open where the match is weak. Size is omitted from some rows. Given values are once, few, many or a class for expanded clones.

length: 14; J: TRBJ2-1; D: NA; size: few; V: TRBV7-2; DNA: TGTGCCAGCAGCTCCAAGTTGACCTACAATGAGCAGTTCTTC; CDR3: CASSSKLTYNEQFF
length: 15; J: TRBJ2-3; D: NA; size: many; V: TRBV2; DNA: TGTGCCAGAAAAGGGGGGTCTGCGACCACAGATACGCAGTATTTT; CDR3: CARKGGSATTDTQYF
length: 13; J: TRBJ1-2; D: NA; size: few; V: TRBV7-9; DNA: TGTGCCAGCAGTTCTATTGGGGGAGAAGGCTACACCTTC; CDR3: CASSSIGGEGYTF
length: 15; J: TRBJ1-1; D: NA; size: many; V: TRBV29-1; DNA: TGCAGCGTTTCTTCTGCTTTCGGGGCTATCACTGAAGCTTTCTTT; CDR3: CSVSSAFGAITEAFF
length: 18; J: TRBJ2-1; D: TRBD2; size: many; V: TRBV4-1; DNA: TGCGCCAGCAGCCAACACCCCGATAGCGGGAGAAAGGACAATGAGCAGTTCTTC; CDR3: CASSQHPDSGRKDNEQFF
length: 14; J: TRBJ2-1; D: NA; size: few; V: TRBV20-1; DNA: TGCAGTGCTAGGGTTGATGGGGGGCACAATGAGCAGTTCTTC; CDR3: CSARVDGGHNEQFF
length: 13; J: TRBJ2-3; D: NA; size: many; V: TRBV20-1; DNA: TGCAGTGTTTCGGGGGTTAGCACAGATACGCAGTATTTT; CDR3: CSVSGVSTDTQYF
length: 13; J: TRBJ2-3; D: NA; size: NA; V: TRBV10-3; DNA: TGTGCCATCATGGCAGGGGGCACAGATACGCAGTATTTT; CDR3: CAIMAGGTDTQYF
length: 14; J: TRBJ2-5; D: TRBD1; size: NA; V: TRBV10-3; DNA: TGTGCCATCAGGCCGGGACAGGGTCAAGAGACCCATTACTTC; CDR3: CAIRPGQGQETHYF
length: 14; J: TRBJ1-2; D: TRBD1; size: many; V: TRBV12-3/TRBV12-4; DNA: TGTGCCAGCAGTCCGGGGACAGGATCTTATGGCTACACCTTC; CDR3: CASSPGTGSYGYTF